This entry describes one T cell receptor (beta chain). This sample is part of a study of blood T cell repertoires in COVID-19. Per the germline V gene, CDR1 is MDHEN and CDR2 is SYDVKM. The V gene end was trimmed by 6 bases and the J gene end by 2 bases; junction bases not matched to a gene: 10. The CDR3 loop spans 15 amino acids. Clones were sequenced by immunoSEQ multiplex PCR, and TCRdb holds only the in-frame ones, with some missing. The data contain over 350,000 clones, about 83% of them singletons. The material sequenced was PBMCs or T cells enriched from blood (not recorded which). This TCR came from a woman between 45 and 65 years old who had recovered from COVID-19. The V call is TRBV28, the J call TRBJ2-7; TRBD1 matches 7 bases. CDR3 DNA: TGTGCCAGCAGACCCCCCGACAGGGTCCCCTACGAGCAGTACTTC. It specifies CASRPPDRVPYEQYF.